This T cell receptor beta chain was identified in a study of blood T cells in healthy people across ages. A sample-barcoded 5' primer and a J-beta primer mix were used in a second PCR of about 7 to 12 cycles. TCRdb re-analysed the 5' RACE reads in MiXCR, keeping a single row per CDR3 protein. The table has a few hundred thousand distinct CDR3 sequences, over 45% seen once. CDR1 and CDR2 from the germline V gene are SGHRS and YFSETQ. The CDR3 length is 17 residues. The V segment lost 4 bases and the J segment 2 bases; nucleotides outside the gene matches: 7. This chain links TRBV5-1 with TRBJ2-1; 12 nucleotides align to TRBD2. The sample was blood. The clonotype was recovered from a man aged 55 to 70 in good health. Written as DNA, the CDR3 is TGCGCCAGCAGCGGACGGACTAGCGGGGTGACCTACAATGAGCAGTTCTTC. Translating it yields CASSGRTSGVTYNEQFF.